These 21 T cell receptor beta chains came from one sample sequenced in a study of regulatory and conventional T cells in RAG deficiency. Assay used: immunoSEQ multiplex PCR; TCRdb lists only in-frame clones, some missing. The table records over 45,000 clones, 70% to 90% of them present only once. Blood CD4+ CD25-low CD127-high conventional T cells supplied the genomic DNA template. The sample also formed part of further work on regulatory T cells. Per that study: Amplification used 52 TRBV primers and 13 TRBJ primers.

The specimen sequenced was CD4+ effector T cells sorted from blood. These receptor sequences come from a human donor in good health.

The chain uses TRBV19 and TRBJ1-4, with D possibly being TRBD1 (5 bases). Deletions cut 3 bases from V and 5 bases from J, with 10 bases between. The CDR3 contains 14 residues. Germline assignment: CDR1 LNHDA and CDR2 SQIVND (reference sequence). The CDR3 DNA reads TGTGCCAGTAGTATCGCGGGGCCCAATGAAAAACTGTTTTTT. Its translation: CASSIAGPNEKLFF.

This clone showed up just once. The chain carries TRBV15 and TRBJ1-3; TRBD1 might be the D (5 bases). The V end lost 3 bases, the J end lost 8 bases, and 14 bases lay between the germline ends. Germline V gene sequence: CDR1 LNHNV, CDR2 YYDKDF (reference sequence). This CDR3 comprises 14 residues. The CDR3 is CATSRGGFGDTIYF. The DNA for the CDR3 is TGTGCCACCAGCAGGGGGGGATTCGGGGACACCATATATTTT.

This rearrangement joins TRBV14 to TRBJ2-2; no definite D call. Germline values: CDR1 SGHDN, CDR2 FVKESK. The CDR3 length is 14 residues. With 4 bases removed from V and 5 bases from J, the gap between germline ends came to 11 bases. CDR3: CASSRIRDTGELFF. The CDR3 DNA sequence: TGTGCCAGCAGCCGAATAAGGGATACCGGGGAGCTGTTTTTT.

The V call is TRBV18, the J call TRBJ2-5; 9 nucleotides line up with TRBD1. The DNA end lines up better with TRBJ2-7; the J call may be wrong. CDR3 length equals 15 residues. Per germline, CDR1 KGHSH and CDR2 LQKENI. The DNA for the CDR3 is TGTGCCAGCTCACCACGACAGGGGGGGTATGGCGAGCAGTACTTC. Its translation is CASSPRQGGYGEQYF.

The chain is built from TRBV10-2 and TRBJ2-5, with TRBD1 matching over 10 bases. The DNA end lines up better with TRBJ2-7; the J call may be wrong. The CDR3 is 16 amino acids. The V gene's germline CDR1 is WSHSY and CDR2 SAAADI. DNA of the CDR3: TGCGCCAGCAGGGGGACAGGGGCCGCTTCAGGGTACGAGCAGTACTTC. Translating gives CASRGTGAASGYEQYF.

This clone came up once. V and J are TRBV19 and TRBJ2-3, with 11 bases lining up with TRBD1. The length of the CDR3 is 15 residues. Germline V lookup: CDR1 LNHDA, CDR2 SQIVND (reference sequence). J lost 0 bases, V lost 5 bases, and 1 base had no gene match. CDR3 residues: CASSRDRGSTDTQYF. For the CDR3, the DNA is TGTGCCAGTAGTCGGGACAGGGGGAGCACAGATACGCAGTATTTT.

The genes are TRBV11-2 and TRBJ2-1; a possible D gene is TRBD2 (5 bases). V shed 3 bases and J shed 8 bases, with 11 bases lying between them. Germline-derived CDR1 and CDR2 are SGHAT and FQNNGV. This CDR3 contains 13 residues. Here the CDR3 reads CASSFDYTDEQFF. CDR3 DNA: TGTGCCAGCAGCTTTGACTACACGGATGAGCAGTTCTTC. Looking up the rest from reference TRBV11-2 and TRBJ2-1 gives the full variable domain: EAGVAQSPRYKIIEKRQSVAFWCNPISGHATLYWYQQILGQGPKLLIQFQNNGVVDDSQLPKDRFSAERLKGVDSTLKIQPAKLEDSAVYLCASSFDYTDEQFFGPGTRLTVL.

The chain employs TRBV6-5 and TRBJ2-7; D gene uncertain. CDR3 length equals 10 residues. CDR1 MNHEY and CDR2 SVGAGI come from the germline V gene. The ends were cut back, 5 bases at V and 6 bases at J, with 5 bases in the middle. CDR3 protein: CASSESEQYF. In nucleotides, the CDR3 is TGTGCCAGCAGTGAGAGCGAGCAGTACTTC.

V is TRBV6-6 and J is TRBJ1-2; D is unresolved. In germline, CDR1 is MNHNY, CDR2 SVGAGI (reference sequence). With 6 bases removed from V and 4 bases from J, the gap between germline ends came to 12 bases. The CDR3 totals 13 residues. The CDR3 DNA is TGTGCCAGCAGCTCCGACACCCTCTATGGCTACACCTTC. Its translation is CASSSDTLYGYTF.

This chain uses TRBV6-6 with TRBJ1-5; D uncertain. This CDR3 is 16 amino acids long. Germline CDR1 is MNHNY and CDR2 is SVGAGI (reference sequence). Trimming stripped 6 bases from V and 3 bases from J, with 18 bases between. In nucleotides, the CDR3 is TGTGCCAGCAGATCATTCCCGGGCCTTACCAATCAGCCCCAGCATTTT. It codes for CASRSFPGLTNQPQHF.

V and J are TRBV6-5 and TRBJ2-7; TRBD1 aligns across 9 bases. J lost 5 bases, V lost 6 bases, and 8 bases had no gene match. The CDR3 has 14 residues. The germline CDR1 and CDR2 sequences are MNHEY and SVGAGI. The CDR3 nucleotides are TGTGCCAGCAGACGACCGGGACAGGGCCACGAGCAGTACTTC. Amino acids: CASRRPGQGHEQYF.

The chain's CDR3 is CAISESQGASGGELFF. The CDR3 DNA sequence: TGTGCCATCAGTGAGTCGCAAGGGGCGTCAGGCGGGGAGCTGTTTTTT. This chain connects TRBV10-3 to TRBJ2-2; a possible D gene is TRBD1 (5 bases). There are 16 residues in the CDR3. Trimming removed 0 bases from V and 7 bases from J, with 15 bases in between. CDR1 ENHRY and CDR2 SYGVKD come from the germline V gene.

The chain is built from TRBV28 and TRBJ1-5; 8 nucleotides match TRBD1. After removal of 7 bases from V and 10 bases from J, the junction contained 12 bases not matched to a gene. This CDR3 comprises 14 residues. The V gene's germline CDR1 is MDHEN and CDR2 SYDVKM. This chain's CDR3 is CASIPGQVQGPQHF. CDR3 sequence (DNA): TGTGCCAGCATCCCGGGACAGGTCCAAGGACCCCAGCATTTT.

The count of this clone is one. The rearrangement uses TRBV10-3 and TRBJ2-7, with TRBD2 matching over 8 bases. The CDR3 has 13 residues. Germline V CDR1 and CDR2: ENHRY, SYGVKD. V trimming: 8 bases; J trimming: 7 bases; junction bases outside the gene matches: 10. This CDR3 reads CAISGLGRGEQYF. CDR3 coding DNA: TGTGCCATCTCGGGACTAGGGAGGGGAGAGCAGTACTTC.

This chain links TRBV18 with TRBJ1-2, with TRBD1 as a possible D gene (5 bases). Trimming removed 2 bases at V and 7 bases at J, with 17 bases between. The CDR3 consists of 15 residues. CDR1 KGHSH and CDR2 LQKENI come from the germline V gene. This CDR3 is CASSPMTVKGLGYTF. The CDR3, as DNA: TGTGCCAGCTCACCAATGACAGTAAAGGGTCTTGGCTACACCTTC.

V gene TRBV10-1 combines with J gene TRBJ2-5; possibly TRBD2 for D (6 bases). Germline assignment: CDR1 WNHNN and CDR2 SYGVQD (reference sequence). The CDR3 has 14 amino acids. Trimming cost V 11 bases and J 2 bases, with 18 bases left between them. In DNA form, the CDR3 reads TGCGCCGGAATAGCGGAGTCTGGGCAAGAGACCCAGTACTTC. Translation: CAGIAESGQETQYF.

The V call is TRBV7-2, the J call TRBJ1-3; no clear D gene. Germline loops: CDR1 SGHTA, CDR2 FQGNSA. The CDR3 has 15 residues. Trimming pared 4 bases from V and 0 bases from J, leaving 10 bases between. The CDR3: CASSSRRSSGNTIYF. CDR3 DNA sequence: TGTGCCAGCAGCTCAAGACGGAGCTCTGGAAACACCATATATTTT.

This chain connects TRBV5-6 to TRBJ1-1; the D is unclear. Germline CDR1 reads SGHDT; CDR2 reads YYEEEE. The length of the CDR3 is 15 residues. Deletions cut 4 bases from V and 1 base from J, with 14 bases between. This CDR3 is CASSPRLATNTEAFF. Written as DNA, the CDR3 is TGTGCCAGCAGCCCCCGTTTGGCCACGAACACTGAAGCTTTCTTT.

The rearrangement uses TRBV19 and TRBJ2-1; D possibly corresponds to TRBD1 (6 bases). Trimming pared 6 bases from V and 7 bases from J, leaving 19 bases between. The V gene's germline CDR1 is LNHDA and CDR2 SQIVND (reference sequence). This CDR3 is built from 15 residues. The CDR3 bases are TGTGCCAGTAGCCGGTGGGCAGGGGCTTGGAATGAGCAGTTCTTC. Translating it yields CASSRWAGAWNEQFF.

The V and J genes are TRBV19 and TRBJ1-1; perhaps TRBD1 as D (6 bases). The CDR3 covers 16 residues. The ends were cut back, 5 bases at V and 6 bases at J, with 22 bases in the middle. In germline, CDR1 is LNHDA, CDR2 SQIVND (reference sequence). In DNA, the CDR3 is TGTGCCAGTAGTGTAATTCGGGGGCCCGGCCTACCTGAAGCTTTCTTT. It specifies CASSVIRGPGLPEAFF.

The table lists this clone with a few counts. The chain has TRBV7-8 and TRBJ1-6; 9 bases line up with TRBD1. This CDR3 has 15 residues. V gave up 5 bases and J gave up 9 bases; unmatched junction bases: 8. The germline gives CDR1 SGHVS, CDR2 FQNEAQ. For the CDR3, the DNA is TGTGCCAGCAGCCGGGGGGGACAGGGTATTTCACCCCTCCACTTT. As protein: CASSRGGQGISPLHF.